These 28 T cell receptor beta chains came from one sample sequenced in a study of CD8 T cells in ankylosing spondylitis (dated by TCRdb to about 2017). What the study reported, not specific to this receptor: A TCR beta motif of roughly 8 highly homologous amino acid variants appeared characteristic of blood from ankylosing spondylitis patients.

The library was built by means of 5' RACE. TCRdb shows the sequencer as Illumina HiSeq 2500. TCRdb's own reprocessing of the public reads used fastp at Q25 and MiXCR and kept productive beta chains. Rows are unified per CDR3 protein, each entry keeping the most common DNA and genes. This sample is represented by about 460,000 distinct CDR3 sequences; about 5% of them were singletons. Under 4.5% of the sample is held by the ten biggest clonotypes. Their cognate antigens are unknown. What was sequenced was blood, either unsorted or a sorted T cell fraction (not recorded which). These receptors came from a male donor with ankylosing spondylitis.

The chain has TRBV7-9 and TRBJ1-1, with D uncertain. V lost 4 bases and J 1 base, leaving 10 bases between the germline ends. Germline CDR1 is SEHNR and CDR2 is FQNEAQ (reference sequence). This CDR3 spans 14 amino acids. The CDR3 DNA is TGTGCCAGCAGCTCGAAAGGTGGGAACACTGAAGCTTTCTTT. It is translated as CASSSKGGNTEAFF.

This clonotype was seen ten or more times. The rearrangement uses TRBV3-1 and TRBJ2-4, with 7 bases matching TRBD1. The germline gives CDR1 LGHDT, CDR2 YNNKEL (reference sequence). The CDR3 is 15 residues long. With V trimmed by 5 bases and J by 3 bases, 7 bases remained unmatched. The CDR3 bases are TGTGCCAGCAGCGACACAGGGGTCGGCAAAAACATTCAGTACTTC. Translating it yields CASSDTGVGKNIQYF.

This clonotype occurred many times. The gene calls are TRBV18 and TRBJ1-1; D remains ambiguous. Germline values: CDR1 KGHSH, CDR2 LQKENI. Trimming removed 0 bases from V and 0 bases from J, with 11 bases in between. The CDR3 sequence is 16 residues long. In DNA form, the CDR3 reads TGTGCCAGCTCACCACCGAGAGGCACGATGAACACTGAAGCTTTCTTT. It translates to CASSPPRGTMNTEAFF. Full variable domain (remainder filled in from reference TRBV18 and TRBJ1-1): NAGVMQNPRHLVRRRGQEARLRCSPMKGHSHVYWYRQLPEEGLKFMVYLQKENIIDESGMPKERFSAEFPKEGPSILRIQQVVRGDSAAYFCASSPPRGTMNTEAFFGQGTRLTVV.

This clonotype has more than one count but fewer than ten. The chain is built from TRBV27 and TRBJ2-1; D gene ambiguous. The V end lost 0 bases, the J end lost 8 bases, and 8 bases lay between the germline ends. The CDR3 is made up of 13 amino acids. The germline V gene has CDR1 MNHEY and CDR2 SMNVEV (reference sequence). The CDR3 sequence: CASSLSVWDEQFF. The CDR3 region has the DNA TGTGCCAGCAGTTTATCTGTATGGGATGAGCAGTTCTTC.

At least ten counts were recorded for this clonotype. This chain uses TRBV4-1 with TRBJ1-1; no clear D. Trimming shortened V by 2 bases and J by 13 bases, and 17 bases separated the two germline ends. The CDR3 is made up of 13 amino acids. Germline loops: CDR1 MGHRA, CDR2 YSYEKL. The CDR3 is CASSQPFDRRNFF. CDR3 nucleotide sequence: TGCGCCAGCAGCCAACCATTTGACCGACGGAATTTCTTT.

About this clonotype: This sequence may be a read error, since a much larger clone differs from it by one base. The gene calls are TRBV2 and TRBJ2-7; D not resolved. CDR3 length: 14 residues. The germline gives CDR1 SNHLY, CDR2 FYNNEI. Trimming shortened V by 4 bases and J by 3 bases, and 13 bases separated the two germline ends. In DNA form, the CDR3 reads TGTGCCAGCAGTGTCGCCAGGCGGTTCTACGAGCAGTACTTC. Translating gives CASSVARRFYEQYF.

V is TRBV7-9 and J is TRBJ2-7, with D perhaps assigned TRBD1 or TRBD2 (6 bases each). The CDR3 covers 12 residues. Germline V gene lookup returns CDR1 SEHNR and CDR2 FQNEAQ (reference sequence). V gave up 8 bases and J gave up 3 bases, with 11 bases separating them. CDR3 sequence: CASVGGHYEQYF. Here the CDR3 DNA reads TGTGCCAGCGTCGGGGGCCACTACGAGCAGTACTTC.

This clonotype was counted ten times or more. The chain combines TRBV12-3 or TRBV12-4 with TRBJ1-6, with a possible D match to TRBD1 (5 bases). Trimming took off 5 bases at V and 7 bases at J, with 18 bases between the two ends. CDR3 length equals 16 residues. The CDR3 sequence: CASSPRDSHPNSPLHF. The CDR3 DNA reads as TGTGCCAGCAGTCCAAGGGACTCTCACCCCAATTCACCCCTCCACTTT.

This clonotype was found many times. CDR3 region: CASSQTPMGTEAFF. CDR3 coding DNA: TGTGCCAGCAGCCAAACCCCTATGGGGACTGAAGCTTTCTTT. The rearrangement joins TRBV7-2 to TRBJ1-1; no firm D call. V shed 5 bases and J shed 5 bases, with 15 bases lying between them. The CDR3 consists of 14 residues. CDR1 SGHTA and CDR2 FQGNSA come from the germline V gene.

This clonotype was found many times. This chain links TRBV5-1 with TRBJ1-1; 9 bases fit TRBD1. V was pared by 3 bases and J by 4 bases, with 7 bases of the junction left unmatched. Per germline, CDR1 SGHRS and CDR2 YFSETQ. The CDR3 has 15 amino acids. In DNA form, the CDR3 reads TGCGCCAGCAGCTACCGGGACAGGGTCCCCACTGAAGCTTTCTTT. Protein sequence: CASSYRDRVPTEAFF.

This clonotype showed up just a few times. The chain couples TRBV3-1 to TRBJ1-2; D call uncertain. In germline, CDR1 is LGHDT, CDR2 YNNKEL (reference sequence). The CDR3 has 16 amino acids. The ends were cut back, 0 bases at V and 4 bases at J, with 15 bases in the middle. The CDR3 loop reads CASSQDETGWIYGYTF. Written as DNA, the CDR3 is TGTGCCAGCAGCCAAGATGAGACGGGATGGATCTATGGCTACACCTTC.

Many counts were recorded for this clonotype. The chain employs TRBV6-5 and TRBJ2-3; a weak D match, TRBD1 (5 bases). V lost 2 bases and J 2 bases, leaving 14 bases between the germline ends. Germline CDR1 and CDR2: MNHEY and SVGAGI. This CDR3 region has 16 residues. The CDR3 region is CASSYLKTGITDTQYF. CDR3 sequence (DNA): TGTGCCAGCAGTTACCTTAAAACAGGAATCACAGATACGCAGTATTTT.

This clonotype has a handful of counts. The V call is TRBV7-2, the J call TRBJ2-2; a possible D gene is TRBD2 (6 bases). CDR1 SGHTA and CDR2 FQGNSA come from the germline V gene. There are 16 residues in the CDR3. Between the trimmed V and J ends, which lost 3 bases and 4 bases, there was a span of 15 bases. In DNA form, the CDR3 reads TGTGCCAGCAGCTTCACCGGACTAACGGGCACCGGGGAGCTGTTTTTT. The encoded protein is CASSFTGLTGTGELFF.

This clonotype has ten or more counts. The chain links TRBV10-3 to TRBJ2-2; TRBD1 matches 10 bases. The germline CDR1 and CDR2 sequences are ENHRY and SYGVKD. V was pared by 9 bases and J by 4 bases, with 5 bases of the junction left unmatched. The CDR3 consists of 14 residues. Here the CDR3 reads CAIRQGAGTGELFF. In nucleotides, the CDR3 is TGTGCCATTCGACAGGGGGCGGGCACCGGGGAGCTGTTTTTT.

The count of this clonotype is one. The rearrangement uses TRBV12-3 or TRBV12-4 and TRBJ2-6, with 8 nucleotides matching TRBD1. The V and J ends lost 3 bases and 0 bases, in that order; junction bases with no gene match: 13. The CDR3 contains 20 residues. CDR3 bases: TGTGCCAGCAGTTTTTTAGACCCGGGACAGGAACTCTCTGGGGCCAACGTCCTGACTTTC. Its translation is CASSFLDPGQELSGANVLTF.

The gene calls are TRBV20-1 and TRBJ1-2; 9 bases match TRBD1. Germline CDR1 is DFQATT and CDR2 is SNEGSKA (reference sequence). The CDR3 is 12 amino acids. Trimming at V came to 2 bases and at J to 8 bases, leaving 3 bases not matched to a gene. CDR3 region: CSARRTGAGYTF. CDR3 DNA sequence: TGCAGTGCTAGAAGGACAGGGGCGGGCTACACCTTC.

In its sample, this clonotype was seen many times. The rearrangement links TRBV3-1 to TRBJ2-5; D is possibly TRBD2 (5 bases). V was cut by 6 bases and J by 2 bases, with 10 bases left in between. The CDR3 is 13 residues long. The germline V gene has CDR1 LGHDT and CDR2 YNNKEL (reference sequence). CDR3 in amino acids: CASRGDNQETQYF. The CDR3 bases are TGTGCCAGCAGGGGAGACAATCAAGAGACCCAGTACTTC.

At least ten counts were recorded for this clonotype. V gene TRBV29-1 combines with J gene TRBJ1-6; a weak D match, TRBD1 (6 bases). Germline V lookup: CDR1 SQVTM, CDR2 ANQGSEA. V shed 4 bases and J shed 10 bases, with 14 bases lying between them. The CDR3 spans 13 residues. CDR3 protein: CSVGQGTNSPLHF. The CDR3 bases are TGCAGCGTTGGGCAGGGGACTAACTCACCCCTCCACTTT.

This clonotype was seen a few times. At one boundary the junction diverges from the germline segment, which might be a read error. V is TRBV6-1 and J is TRBJ2-3; TRBD1 matches 11 bases. In germline, CDR1 is MNHNS, CDR2 SASEGT. The CDR3 spans 15 residues. The CDR3 sequence is CASIEGQGAADTQYF. The CDR3 DNA reads as TGTGCCAGCATTGAAGGACAGGGGGCGGCAGATACGCAGTATTTT.

This clonotype came up many times. V is TRBV5-1 and J is TRBJ2-7, with TRBD1 matching 7 bases. The CDR3 runs to 15 residues. The germline V gene encodes CDR1 SGHRS and CDR2 YFSETQ. The J segment lost 2 bases and the V segment lost 0 bases, leaving 5 bases of the junction unmatched. The CDR3 spells CASSLGGQRTYEQYF. The CDR3 coding sequence is TGCGCCAGCAGCTTGGGGGGACAGAGAACCTACGAGCAGTACTTC.

This clonotype was counted between two and nine times. At one end the junction does not follow the germline gene, possibly because of a read error. The chain joins TRBV20-1 to TRBJ2-2; tentatively, D is TRBD1 (6 bases). The CDR3 contains 17 residues. The germline gives CDR1 DFQATT, CDR2 SNEGSKA (reference sequence). The DNA for the CDR3 is TGCTGTGCTAGACAGGCGTTAACACCACTGAACACCGGGGAGCTGTTTTTT. This encodes CCARQALTPLNTGELFF.

This clonotype was observed at least ten times. The V call is TRBV12-3 or TRBV12-4, the J call TRBJ2-3; 8 bases are shared with TRBD2. This CDR3 has 18 amino acids. Trimming removed 7 bases from V and 0 bases from J; junction bases left unmatched: 15. The CDR3 reads CASTKLTLAGLSTDTQYF. The CDR3 nucleotides read TGTGCCAGCACCAAGCTTACTCTAGCGGGCCTTAGCACAGATACGCAGTATTTT.

This clonotype was seen at least ten times. The chain joins TRBV20-1 to TRBJ1-5; maybe TRBD1 (5 bases). Trimming removed 6 bases from V and 2 bases from J, with 14 bases in between. The CDR3 contains 14 residues. Germline lookup yields CDR1 DFQATT and CDR2 SNEGSKA (reference sequence). CDR3 protein: CSAREGNGNQPQHF. The CDR3 region has the DNA TGCAGTGCCAGGGAGGGAAACGGCAATCAGCCCCAGCATTTT.

At least ten counts were recorded for this clonotype. The chain recombines TRBV5-1 with TRBJ2-1, with a possible D match to TRBD1 (5 bases). Germline lookup yields CDR1 SGHRS and CDR2 YFSETQ. The CDR3 totals 15 residues. Trimming left V 3 bases short and J 1 base short, with 11 bases between. The CDR3, as DNA: TGCGCCAGCAGCTCGGTGACAGTTTCCTACAATGAGCAGTTCTTC. As protein: CASSSVTVSYNEQFF.

There are many counts of this clonotype. The rearrangement joins TRBV27 to TRBJ2-7; D may be TRBD1 (6 bases). The CDR3 totals 15 residues. The ends were cut back, 3 bases at V and 0 bases at J, with 12 bases in the middle. Germline V gives CDR1 MNHEY, CDR2 SMNVEV (reference sequence). The CDR3 bases are TGTGCCAGCAGTTTCTTAGGACAGAGCTCCTACGAGCAGTACTTC. This sequence encodes CASSFLGQSSYEQYF.

This clonotype was counted many times. The chain combines TRBV6-2 or TRBV6-3 with TRBJ1-2; 10 nucleotides match TRBD1. There are 14 residues in the CDR3. With 6 bases clipped from V and 6 bases from J, the junction kept 7 bases outside the gene matches. Germline CDR1 and CDR2: MNHEY and SVGEGT. The DNA for the CDR3 is TGTGCCAGCAGGACAGGGGGCGAAACACATGGCTACACCTTC. Protein: CASRTGGETHGYTF.

This clonotype was counted ten times or more. This chain links TRBV4-2 with TRBJ2-1; D is undetermined. CDR1 and CDR2 (germline): LGHNA, YNFKEQ. V was shortened by 0 bases and J by 15 bases, with 12 bases between the two germline ends. There are 12 residues in the CDR3. This chain's CDR3 is CASSQDDSTRFF. CDR3 sequence (DNA): TGTGCCAGCAGCCAAGATGACTCCACTCGGTTCTTC.

This clonotype came up a few times. The chain employs TRBV9 and TRBJ2-1; tentative D call: TRBD1 (6 bases). The CDR3 extends over 13 amino acids. Germline V gives CDR1 SGDLS, CDR2 YYNGEE. V was pared by 0 bases and J by 8 bases, with 9 bases between. Here the CDR3 DNA reads TGTGCCAGCAGCGTAGGACAGGCCTATGAGCAGTTCTTC. Translating it yields CASSVGQAYEQFF.